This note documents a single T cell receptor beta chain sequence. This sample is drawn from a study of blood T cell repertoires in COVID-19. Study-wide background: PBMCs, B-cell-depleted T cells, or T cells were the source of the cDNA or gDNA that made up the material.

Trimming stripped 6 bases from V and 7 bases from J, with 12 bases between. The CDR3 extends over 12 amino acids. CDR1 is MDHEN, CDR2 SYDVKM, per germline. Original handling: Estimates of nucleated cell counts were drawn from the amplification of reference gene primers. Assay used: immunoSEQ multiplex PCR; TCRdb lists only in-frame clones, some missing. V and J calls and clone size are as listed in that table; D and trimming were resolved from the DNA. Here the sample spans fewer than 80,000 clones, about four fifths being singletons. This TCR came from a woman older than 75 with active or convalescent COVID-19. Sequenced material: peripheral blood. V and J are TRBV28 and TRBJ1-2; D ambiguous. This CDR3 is CASRRGAGGYTF. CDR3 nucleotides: TGTGCCAGCAGAAGAGGTGCTGGTGGCTACACCTTC.